These 30 T cell receptor beta chains came from one sample sequenced in a study of molecular identifiers for immune sequencing clone quantification. TCRdb reprocessed the PCR reads via MiXCR and lists one record per CDR3 protein. The sample comprises about 640,000 distinct CDR3 sequences, 15% to 20% of which are singletons, and 0.85% to 0.9% rests with the top ten. Sequenced material: naive CD8+ T cells from blood, with Jurkat cell RNA spiked in. Described subset: FACS-sorted CD8+CD4-CCR7+CD45RA+ naive T cells. The source of these receptors is a human donor in good health. Some libraries in this study had Jurkat cell RNA spiked in.

The sample holds many counts of this clonotype. The chain uses TRBV4-3 and TRBJ2-7; no clear D gene. The CDR3 is 17 residues long. In germline, CDR1 is LGHNA, CDR2 YSLEER. The ends were cut back, 0 bases at V and 4 bases at J, with 19 bases in the middle. The CDR3 reads CASSQERGGQVLYEQYF. CDR3 nucleotide sequence: TGCGCCAGCAGCCAAGAACGCGGCGGCCAGGTACTTTACGAGCAGTACTTC.

A note on this clonotype: It may be a read error: a sequence one base away is much more abundant. The chain joins TRBV7-9 to TRBJ1-3; TRBD1 matches at 7 bases. Per the germline V gene, CDR1 is SEHNR and CDR2 is FQNEAQ (reference sequence). The length of the CDR3 is 14 residues. CDR3 loop: CASTLGGSGSTIYF. Written as DNA, the CDR3 is TGTGCCAGCACTCTAGGGGGCTCTGGAAGCACCATATATTTT.

There are a few counts of this clonotype. V usage is TRBV30 and J usage is TRBJ1-3; D is possibly TRBD1 (6 bases). V was shortened by 4 bases and J by 0 bases, with 22 bases between the two germline ends. CDR3 length equals 18 residues. Germline CDR1 reads GTSNPN; CDR2 reads SVGIG (reference sequence). CDR3 coding DNA: TGTGCCTGGATCGACGCAAGGGACATATACTCCTCTGGAAACACCATATATTTT. As protein: CAWIDARDIYSSGNTIYF.

The sample holds many counts of this clonotype. The rearrangement uses TRBV13 and TRBJ2-3; D is unresolved. CDR1 and CDR2 from the germline V gene are PRHDT and FYEKMQ (reference sequence). The CDR3 consists of 16 residues. V was pared by 5 bases and J by 1 base, with 16 bases between. This CDR3 reads CASSIPSGPRTDTQYF. CDR3 nucleotide sequence: TGTGCCAGCAGCATACCGAGTGGGCCCCGCACAGATACGCAGTATTTT.

This clonotype was seen ten or more times. The chain has TRBV7-9 and TRBJ1-5; tentative D call: TRBD1 (5 bases). The CDR3 sequence is 14 residues long. V was shortened by 0 bases and J by 6 bases, with 9 bases between the two germline ends. In germline, CDR1 is SEHNR, CDR2 FQNEAQ (reference sequence). The CDR3 coding sequence is TGTGCCAGCAGCTTAGCGGGGCTGACTCAGCCCCAGCATTTT. This codes for CASSLAGLTQPQHF.

This clonotype was counted a few times. The rearrangement joins TRBV2 to TRBJ2-6; no clear D. This CDR3 has 16 residues. Trimming removed 6 bases at V and 2 bases at J, with 14 bases between. Germline CDR1 reads SNHLY; CDR2 reads FYNNEI. CDR3 sequence: CASSGPDAAGANVLTF. CDR3 bases: TGTGCCAGCAGCGGCCCTGACGCTGCTGGGGCCAACGTCCTGACTTTC.

This clonotype showed up many times. V gene TRBV6-5 combines with J gene TRBJ2-5, with a tentative D call TRBD1 (5 bases). Trimming shortened V by 2 bases and J by 2 bases, and 12 bases separated the two germline ends. The CDR3 has 15 residues. From germline, CDR1 is MNHEY and CDR2 SVGAGI. The CDR3 protein is CASSYDGAAQETQYF. The DNA of the CDR3 is TGTGCCAGCAGTTACGATGGGGCGGCACAAGAGACCCAGTACTTC.

This clonotype came up many times. The rearrangement links TRBV14 to TRBJ2-6; D call uncertain. V dropped 1 base and J dropped 5 bases, with 12 bases sitting between them. The CDR3 contains 16 residues. The germline V gene has CDR1 SGHDN and CDR2 FVKESK. The CDR3 here is CASSQGWAVRANVLTF. Written as DNA, the CDR3 is TGTGCCAGCAGCCAAGGATGGGCCGTGAGGGCCAACGTCCTGACTTTC. Supplemented by reference TRBV14 and TRBJ2-6, the full variable domain reads EAGVTQFPSHSVIEKGQTVTLRCDPISGHDNLYWYRRVMGKEIKFLLHFVKESKQDESGMPNNRFLAERTGGTYSTLKVQPAELEDSGVYFCASSQGWAVRANVLTFGAGSRLTVL.

Many counts were recorded for this clonotype. J is TRBJ2-2 and V is TRBV5-4; TRBD2 aligns across 13 bases. Trimming took 4 bases from V and 6 from J; bases not matched to a gene: 6. CDR3 length: 16 amino acids. In germline, CDR1 is SGHNT, CDR2 YYREEE (reference sequence). CDR3 nucleotide sequence: TGTGCCAGCAGCATAGGACTAGCGGGAGAGTCCGGGGAGCTGTTTTTT. It codes for CASSIGLAGESGELFF.

This clonotype was seen a few times. The chain couples TRBV6-2 or TRBV6-3 to TRBJ2-2; D might be TRBD1 or TRBD2, each matching 6 bases. CDR1 MNHEY and CDR2 SVGEGT come from the germline V gene. V was pared by 4 bases and J by 4 bases, with 28 bases between. This CDR3 spans 20 amino acids. The CDR3 DNA is TGTGCCAGCAGTTCCCCCCAGGGATATAGCGGCCTAGGGGGCACCGGGGAGCTGTTTTTT. Its protein product is CASSSPQGYSGLGGTGELFF.

As for this clonotype: A much larger clone lies a single base off, so this may be a read error. The CDR3 nucleotides are TGTGCCGCCGGGACCGATAGCTCCTACGAGCAGTACTTC. Residues: CAAGTDSSYEQYF. V is TRBV6-5 and J is TRBJ2-7; D tentatively reads TRBD1 or TRBD2 (5 bases each). Germline CDR1 is MNHEY and CDR2 is SVGAGI. CDR3 length equals 13 residues. The ends were cut back, 11 bases at V and 0 bases at J, with 14 bases in the middle.

The sample holds many counts of this clonotype. This rearrangement joins TRBV27 to TRBJ2-7; D uncertain. V was trimmed by 6 bases and J by 4 bases, leaving 13 bases between them. This CDR3 is 13 amino acids long. Per germline, CDR1 MNHEY and CDR2 SMNVEV (reference sequence). CDR3 sequence reads: CASRDGLRYEQYF. The CDR3 DNA reads as TGTGCCAGCAGGGATGGGTTAAGGTACGAGCAGTACTTC.

This clonotype was seen ten or more times. This sequence joins TRBV7-8 and TRBJ2-1; 10 bases map to TRBD2. Germline V gene sequence: CDR1 SGHVS, CDR2 FQNEAQ. Trimming at V came to 1 base and at J to 2 bases, leaving 2 bases not matched to a gene. The length of the CDR3 is 16 residues. CDR3 sequence: CASSLGGTSAYNEQFF. CDR3 nucleotides: TGTGCCAGCAGCTTAGGGGGGACTAGCGCCTACAATGAGCAGTTCTTC.

This clonotype appeared many times. This sequence joins TRBV4-2 and TRBJ1-5; D is undetermined. Germline lookup yields CDR1 LGHNA and CDR2 YNFKEQ. Between the trimmed V and J ends, which lost 0 bases and 0 bases, there was a span of 9 bases. This CDR3 spans 16 amino acids. The CDR3 DNA is TGTGCCAGCAGCCAAGAAGGACTCTATAGCAATCAGCCCCAGCATTTT. Translated: CASSQEGLYSNQPQHF.

Many counts were recorded for this clonotype. The rearrangement links TRBV27 to TRBJ2-3; 10 nucleotides match TRBD1. V shed 5 bases and J 3 bases; nucleotides not matched to a gene: 5. Germline loops: CDR1 MNHEY, CDR2 SMNVEV (reference sequence). This CDR3 region has 15 residues. This chain's CDR3 is CASSLWGQGTDTQYF. CDR3 bases: TGTGCCAGCAGTCTGTGGGGACAGGGGACAGATACGCAGTATTTT.

There are many counts of this clonotype. This chain joins TRBV24-1 and TRBJ2-3, with 7 bases matching TRBD1. The junction had 6 bases not matched to a gene; V was cut back by 7 bases and J by 6 bases. The germline CDR1 and CDR2 sequences are KGHDR and SFDVKD. This CDR3 spans 13 amino acids. The CDR3: CATRDRNWDTQYF. CDR3 coding DNA: TGTGCCACCAGGGACAGGAATTGGGATACGCAGTATTTT.

This clonotype was seen more than once but under ten times. The chain combines TRBV5-8 with TRBJ2-7, with a tentative D call TRBD2 (6 bases). The V gene's germline CDR1 is SGHTS and CDR2 YDEGEE. The CDR3 is made up of 15 amino acids. The V end lost 6 bases, the J end lost 1 base, and 17 bases lay between the germline ends. The CDR3 protein is CASTPRSGSSYEQYF. CDR3 DNA: TGTGCCAGCACCCCTCGGAGCGGGTCTTCCTACGAGCAGTACTTC.

This clonotype was seen more than once but under ten times. The chain links TRBV2 to TRBJ1-5; TRBD1 aligns across 8 bases. With V trimmed by 2 bases and J by 1 base, 10 bases remained unmatched. The CDR3 contains 18 residues. CDR1 is SNHLY, CDR2 FYNNEI, per germline. The CDR3 loop is CASSEKRTGIPSNQPQHF. As DNA, the CDR3 is TGTGCCAGCAGTGAAAAAAGGACAGGGATACCGAGCAATCAGCCCCAGCATTTT.

Only a few counts were recorded for this clonotype. It is likely a read error, because the conserved phenylalanine at the end of the CDR3 is missing. The rearrangement links TRBV19 to TRBJ1-5; D uncertain. V gave up 5 bases and J gave up 0 bases, with 8 bases separating them. The CDR3 is 14 residues long. Germline CDR1 and CDR2: LNHDA and SQIVND (reference sequence). The CDR3 sequence: CASSWGYSNQPQHL. The CDR3, as DNA: TGTGCCAGTAGTTGGGGATATAGCAATCAGCCCCAGCATCTT.

In its sample, this clonotype was seen a few times. The chain is built from TRBV2 and TRBJ1-4; no definite D call. CDR1 is SNHLY and CDR2 is FYNNEI in the germline V gene. The CDR3 is 16 amino acids. Trimming removed 6 bases from V and 1 base from J, with 15 bases in between. CDR3 nucleotides: TGTGCCAGCAGGACCCCGACCCGGGAAACTAATGAAAAACTGTTTTTT. This codes for CASRTPTRETNEKLFF.

In its sample, this clonotype was seen a few times. The J gene is TRBJ2-3, the V gene TRBV11-2; 7 bases are a match to TRBD1. Germline CDR1 reads SGHAT; CDR2 reads FQNNGV. The CDR3 loop spans 17 amino acids. J was trimmed by 0 bases and V by 5 bases; bases with no gene match: 11. CDR3 region: CASSHLGDSPSTDTQYF. The CDR3 bases are TGTGCCAGCAGCCACCTTGGGGACAGCCCTAGCACAGATACGCAGTATTTT.

This clonotype occurred many times. The V and J genes are TRBV10-2 and TRBJ1-3; D is uncertain. With 0 bases removed from V and 0 bases from J, the gap between germline ends came to 6 bases. CDR3 length: 15 residues. Per the germline V gene, CDR1 is WSHSY and CDR2 is SAAADI. The CDR3 loop reads CASSESGISGNTIYF. The CDR3 DNA is TGCGCCAGCAGTGAGTCAGGGATCTCTGGAAACACCATATATTTT.

This clonotype was seen once. One end of the junction fails to match germline, which may point to a read error. This chain connects TRBV6-5 to TRBJ1-5, with D perhaps matching TRBD1 (6 bases). The germline gives CDR1 MNHEY, CDR2 SVGAGI. The CDR3 extends over 15 amino acids. The chain's CDR3 is CASSGGQFSYQPQHF. The CDR3 DNA reads as TGTGCCAGCAGTGGAGGACAGTTTAGCTATCAGCCCCAGCATTTT.

This clonotype appeared many times. V gene TRBV6-6 combines with J gene TRBJ2-2; TRBD2 matches 11 bases. The CDR3 loop spans 16 amino acids. Germline-derived CDR1 and CDR2 are MNHNY and SVGAGI (reference sequence). V was pared by 4 bases and J by 9 bases, with 10 bases of the junction left unmatched. The CDR3 DNA sequence: TGTGCCAGCAGTTCGGGGACTAGCGGTTATCACCGGGAGCTGTTTTTT. It is translated as CASSSGTSGYHRELFF.

The chain joins TRBV27 to TRBJ2-1; no clear D gene. The V gene lost 3 bases and the J gene lost 5 bases, with 11 bases spanning the gap. Germline V gene sequence: CDR1 MNHEY, CDR2 SMNVEV (reference sequence). The CDR3 totals 14 residues. Written as DNA, the CDR3 is TGTGCCAGCAGTTTCTCTGGCGGTAACAATGAGCAGTTCTTC. The encoded protein is CASSFSGGNNEQFF.

This clonotype was observed many times. The genes are TRBV29-1 and TRBJ2-1; D may be TRBD1 (6 bases). Germline V gives CDR1 SQVTM, CDR2 ANQGSEA. Trimming stripped 6 bases from V and 4 bases from J, with 16 bases between. The CDR3 runs 14 residues. CDR3: CSVGDTGEYNEQFF. CDR3 in DNA: TGCAGCGTCGGGGACACCGGGGAATACAATGAGCAGTTCTTC.

This clonotype was recorded many times. The chain is built from TRBV6-5 and TRBJ2-7; D call uncertain. In germline, CDR1 is MNHEY, CDR2 SVGAGI. CDR3 length: 13 amino acids. V lost 6 bases and J lost 2, with 11 bases in between. This CDR3 reads CASRFPGAYEQYF. Here the CDR3 DNA reads TGTGCCAGCAGGTTTCCAGGAGCCTACGAGCAGTACTTC.

As to this clonotype: This may come from a read error, since a much larger clone is one base off. This CDR3 fails to terminate in the conserved phenylalanine or tryptophan, so it likely reflects a read error. This chain links TRBV10-3 with TRBJ2-7; D is perhaps TRBD1 (5 bases). Between the trimmed V and J ends, which lost 9 bases and 2 bases, there was a span of 14 bases. The germline gives CDR1 ENHRY, CDR2 SYGVKD. The length of the CDR3 is 13 residues. The CDR3 loop is CAINPGLPYEQYL. The CDR3 coding sequence is TGTGCCATTAATCCAGGGTTGCCCTACGAGCAGTACCTC.

Many counts were recorded for this clonotype. This chain uses TRBV29-1 with TRBJ2-2; 8 nucleotides match TRBD1. Germline CDR1 and CDR2: SQVTM and ANQGSEA. The CDR3 runs to 14 residues. V gave up 4 bases and J gave up 7 bases; unmatched junction bases: 8. The CDR3 DNA reads as TGCAGCGTTGCGATACAGGGGGTCCGCGGGGAGCTGTTTTTT. It specifies CSVAIQGVRGELFF.

This clonotype has more than one count but fewer than ten. The V and J genes are TRBV30 and TRBJ1-2; no clear D. Germline-derived CDR1 and CDR2 are GTSNPN and SVGIG (reference sequence). The CDR3 loop spans 14 amino acids. Deletions cut 2 bases from V and 0 bases from J, with 10 bases between. The CDR3 region is CAWSPAGTNYGYTF. The CDR3 coding sequence is TGTGCCTGGAGTCCGGCCGGGACTAACTATGGCTACACCTTC.